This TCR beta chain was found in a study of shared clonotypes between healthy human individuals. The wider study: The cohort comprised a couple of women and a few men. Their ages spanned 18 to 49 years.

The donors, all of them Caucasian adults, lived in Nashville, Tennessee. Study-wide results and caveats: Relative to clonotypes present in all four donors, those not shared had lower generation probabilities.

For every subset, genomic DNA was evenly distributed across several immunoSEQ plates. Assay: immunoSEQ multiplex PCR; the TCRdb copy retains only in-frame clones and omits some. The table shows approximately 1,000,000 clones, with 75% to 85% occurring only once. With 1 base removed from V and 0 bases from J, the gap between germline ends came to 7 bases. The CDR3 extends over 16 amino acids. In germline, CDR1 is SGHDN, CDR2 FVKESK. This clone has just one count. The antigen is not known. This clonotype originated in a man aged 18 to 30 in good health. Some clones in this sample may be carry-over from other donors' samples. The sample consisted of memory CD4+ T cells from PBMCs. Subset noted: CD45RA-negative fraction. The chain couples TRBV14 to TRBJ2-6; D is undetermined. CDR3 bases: TGTGCCAGCAGCCAAGTTTATAGCTCTGGGGCCAACGTCCTGACTTTC. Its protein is CASSQVYSSGANVLTF. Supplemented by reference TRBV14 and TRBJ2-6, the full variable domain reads EAGVTQFPSHSVIEKGQTVTLRCDPISGHDNLYWYRRVMGKEIKFLLHFVKESKQDESGMPNNRFLAERTGGTYSTLKVQPAELEDSGVYFCASSQVYSSGANVLTFGAGSRLTVL.